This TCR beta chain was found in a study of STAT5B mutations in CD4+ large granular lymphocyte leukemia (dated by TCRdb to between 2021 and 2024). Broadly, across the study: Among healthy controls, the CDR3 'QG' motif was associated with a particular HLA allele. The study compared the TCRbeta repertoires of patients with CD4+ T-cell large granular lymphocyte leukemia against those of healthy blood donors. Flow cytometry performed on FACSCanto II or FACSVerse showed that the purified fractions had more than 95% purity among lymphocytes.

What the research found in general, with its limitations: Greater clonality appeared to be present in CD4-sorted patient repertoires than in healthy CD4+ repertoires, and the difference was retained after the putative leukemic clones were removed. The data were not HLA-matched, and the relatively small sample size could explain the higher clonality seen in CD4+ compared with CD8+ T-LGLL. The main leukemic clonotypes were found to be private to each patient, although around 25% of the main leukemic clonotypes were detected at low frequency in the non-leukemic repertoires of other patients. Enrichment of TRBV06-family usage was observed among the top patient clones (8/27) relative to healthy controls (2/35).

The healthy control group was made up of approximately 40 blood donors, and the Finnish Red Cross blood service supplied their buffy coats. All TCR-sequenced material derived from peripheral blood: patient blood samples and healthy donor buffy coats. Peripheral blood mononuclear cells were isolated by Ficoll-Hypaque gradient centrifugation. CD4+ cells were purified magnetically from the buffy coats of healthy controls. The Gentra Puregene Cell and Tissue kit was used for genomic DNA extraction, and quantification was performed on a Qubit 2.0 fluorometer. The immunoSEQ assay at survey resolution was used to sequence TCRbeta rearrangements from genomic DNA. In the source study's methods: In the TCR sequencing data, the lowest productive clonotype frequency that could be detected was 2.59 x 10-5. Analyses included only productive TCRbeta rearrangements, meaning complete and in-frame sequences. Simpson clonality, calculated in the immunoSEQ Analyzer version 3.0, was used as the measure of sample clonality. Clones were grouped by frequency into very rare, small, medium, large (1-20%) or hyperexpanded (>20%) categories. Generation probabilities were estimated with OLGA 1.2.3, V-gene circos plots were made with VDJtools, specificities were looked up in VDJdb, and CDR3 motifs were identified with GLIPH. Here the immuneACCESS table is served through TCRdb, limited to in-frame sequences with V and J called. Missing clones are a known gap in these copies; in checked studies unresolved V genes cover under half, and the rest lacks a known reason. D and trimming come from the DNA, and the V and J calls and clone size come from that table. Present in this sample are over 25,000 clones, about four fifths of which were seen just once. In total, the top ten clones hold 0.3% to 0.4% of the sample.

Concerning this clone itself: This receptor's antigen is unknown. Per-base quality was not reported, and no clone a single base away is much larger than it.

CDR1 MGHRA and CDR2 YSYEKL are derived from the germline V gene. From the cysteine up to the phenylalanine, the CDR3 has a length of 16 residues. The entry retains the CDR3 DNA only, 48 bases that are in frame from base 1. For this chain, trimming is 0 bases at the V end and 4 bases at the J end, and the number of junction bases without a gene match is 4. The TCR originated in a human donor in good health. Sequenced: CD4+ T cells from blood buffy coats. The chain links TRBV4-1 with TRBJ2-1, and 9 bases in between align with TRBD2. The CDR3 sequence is CASSQEGGRVYNEQFF. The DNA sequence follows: TGCGCCAGCAGCCAAGAAGGCGGGAGGGTATACAATGAGCAGTTCTTC.